The 27 T cell receptor beta chains listed next were all sequenced from one sample in a study of T cell responses to AZD1222 COVID-19 vaccine. Sequencing used immunoSEQ multiplex PCR; TCRdb keeps in-frame clones, though not all of them. The sample holds about 77,000 clones, roughly 90% seen once. The source was peripheral blood, collected 28 days after the second AZD1222 dose. The receptors originated from an adult who received the AZD1222 COVID-19 vaccine.

CDR3 sequence (DNA): TGTGCCAGCAGCCCTGGGACGGTTAACACTGAAGCTTTCTTT. Its translation: CASSPGTVNTEAFF. The chain combines TRBV7-3 with TRBJ1-1; tentative D call: TRBD1 (5 bases). Per germline, CDR1 SGHTA and CDR2 FQGTGA. The CDR3 covers 14 residues. V dropped 5 bases and J dropped 2 bases, with 12 bases sitting between them.

The chain is built from TRBV7-3 and TRBJ2-1, with D possibly matching TRBD1 (6 bases). The CDR3 is 12 amino acids. From germline, CDR1 is SGHTA and CDR2 FQGTGA. V was pared by 2 bases and J by 7 bases, with 6 bases between. CDR3 amino acids: CASSLQGNEQFF. As DNA, the CDR3 is TGTGCCAGCAGCTTACAGGGGAATGAGCAGTTCTTC. The full variable domain, completed using reference TRBV7-3 and TRBJ2-1, is GAGVSQTPSNKVTEKGKYVELRCDPISGHTALYWYRQSLGQGPEFLIYFQGTGAADDSGLPNDRFFAVRPEGSVSTLKIQRTERGDSAVYLCASSLQGNEQFFGPGTRLTVL.

The chain joins TRBV3-1 (or the pseudogene TRBV3-2) to TRBJ2-7, with TRBD2 matching over 8 bases. The CDR3 runs 17 residues. The junction had 15 bases not matched to a gene; V was cut back by 3 bases and J by 5 bases. The germline CDR1 and CDR2 sequences are LGHDT and YNNKEL (reference sequence). The CDR3 spells CASSQRVGREESHEQYF. The CDR3 DNA reads as TGTGCCAGCAGCCAGAGGGTCGGGCGGGAGGAGTCCCACGAGCAGTACTTC.

The chain couples TRBV4-2 to TRBJ2-5; no clear D. V lost 1 base and J lost 5, with 11 bases in between. The length of the CDR3 is 14 residues. CDR1 and CDR2 from the germline V gene are LGHNA and YNFKEQ. The CDR3 DNA reads TGTGCCAGCAGCCAAGTTTCGGCTAAGGAGACCCAGTACTTC. It encodes CASSQVSAKETQYF.

This clone was picked up one time. The chain links TRBV20-1 to TRBJ2-1; 11 positions agree with TRBD2. The CDR3 is made up of 16 amino acids. Looked up from germline, CDR1 is DFQATT and CDR2 is SNEGSKA (reference sequence). J gave up 7 bases and V 3 bases, and 11 bases lay outside the gene matches. DNA for the CDR3: TGCAGTGCTAGTTCCACCGACCGGACTAGCGGGAATGAGCAGTTCTTC. This codes for CSASSTDRTSGNEQFF.

This chain uses TRBV6-5 with TRBJ1-3; no definite D call. The germline V gene has CDR1 MNHEY and CDR2 SVGAGI. Trimming shortened V by 3 bases and J by 0 bases, and 6 bases separated the two germline ends. This CDR3 contains 14 residues. In nucleotides, the CDR3 is TGTGCCAGCAGTTATACCAGCTCTGGAAACACCATATATTTT. Protein product: CASSYTSSGNTIYF.

The chain employs TRBV11-3 and TRBJ2-1, with D perhaps matching TRBD1 (6 bases). CDR1 and CDR2 from the germline V gene are SGHNT and YENEEA. Trimming shortened V by 1 base and J by 6 bases, and 25 bases separated the two germline ends. This CDR3 spans 19 amino acids. The CDR3 sequence is CASSLAHPPPGHTVNEQFF. CDR3 nucleotide sequence: TGTGCCAGCAGCTTAGCCCACCCCCCCCCGGGACACACAGTCAATGAGCAGTTCTTC.

V usage is TRBV20-1 and J usage is TRBJ1-2, with D perhaps TRBD1 (5 bases). The CDR3 is 10 amino acids. Trimming took off 6 bases at V and 6 bases at J, with 8 bases between the two ends. Germline V gene sequence: CDR1 DFQATT, CDR2 SNEGSKA (reference sequence). DNA of the CDR3: TGCAGTGCGGGGGAGGATGGCTACACCTTC. The encoded protein is CSAGEDGYTF.

The rearrangement links TRBV19 to TRBJ1-5; no firm D call. The CDR3 has 14 amino acids. V was shortened by 6 bases and J by 1 base, with 10 bases between the two germline ends. The germline CDR1 and CDR2 sequences are LNHDA and SQIVND (reference sequence). The CDR3 nucleotides are TGTGCCAGTAGCTCTAGTAGAAGCAATCAGCCCCAGCATTTT. Protein sequence: CASSSSRSNQPQHF.

This chain links TRBV28 with TRBJ2-5; tentative D call: TRBD2 (6 bases). Germline loops: CDR1 MDHEN, CDR2 SYDVKM. V lost 11 bases, J lost 4 bases, and 17 bases lay in between. This CDR3 comprises 13 residues. This chain's CDR3 is CAALGRTPETQYF. For the CDR3, the DNA is TGTGCCGCTTTAGGGAGGACCCCAGAGACCCAGTACTTC.

The V call is TRBV6-5, the J call TRBJ1-1; D is uncertain. Germline CDR1 and CDR2: MNHEY and SVGAGI. The ends were cut back, 2 bases at V and 3 bases at J, with 10 bases in the middle. The CDR3 loop spans 14 amino acids. The CDR3 protein is CASSYGGRDTEAFF. The CDR3 DNA sequence: TGTGCCAGCAGTTACGGAGGGAGAGACACTGAAGCTTTCTTT.

The CDR3 DNA reads as TGCGCCAGCAGTCTCGGGGATAGCGGCTACGAGCAGTACTTC. It is translated as CASSLGDSGYEQYF. The chain joins TRBV5-1 to TRBJ2-7; D is possibly TRBD2 (6 bases). The germline CDR1 and CDR2 sequences are SGHRS and YFSETQ. There are 14 residues in the CDR3. V lost 5 bases, J lost 3 bases, and 15 bases lay in between.

The chain recombines TRBV5-1 with TRBJ2-3; D not certain. Trimming pared 0 bases from V and 2 bases from J, leaving 4 bases between. The CDR3 is made up of 13 amino acids. Germline lookup yields CDR1 SGHRS and CDR2 YFSETQ. The CDR3 DNA reads TGCGCCAGCAGCTTGGTTCTCACAGATACGCAGTATTTT. Translating it yields CASSLVLTDTQYF. Supplemented by reference TRBV5-1 and TRBJ2-3, the full variable domain reads KAGVTQTPRYLIKTRGQQVTLSCSPISGHRSVSWYQQTPGQGLQFLFEYFSETQRNKGNFPGRFSGRQFSNSRSEMNVSTLELGDSALYLCASSLVLTDTQYFGPGTRLTVL.

This clone was recorded a few times. J is TRBJ2-1 and V is TRBV7-2; a weak D match, TRBD2 (6 bases). The V and J ends lost 1 base and 4 bases respectively, with 17 bases between them. CDR3 size: 17 residues. The germline V gene encodes CDR1 SGHTA and CDR2 FQGNSA. The CDR3 sequence is CASSLGGLAAGYNEQFF. The DNA for the CDR3 is TGTGCCAGCAGCTTAGGGGGCTTGGCGGCGGGGTACAATGAGCAGTTCTTC.

The chain employs TRBV30 and TRBJ2-4; possibly TRBD2 for D (7 bases). V lost 3 bases, J lost 7 bases, and 16 bases lay in between. Germline V gene lookup returns CDR1 GTSNPN and CDR2 SVGIG (reference sequence). The CDR3 spans 14 residues. CDR3 residues: CAWRKGGALNIQYF. The CDR3 bases are TGTGCCTGGAGAAAGGGGGGGGCGCTCAACATTCAGTACTTC.

This chain joins TRBV5-4 and TRBJ2-7; D is possibly TRBD2 (6 bases). Trimming shortened V by 0 bases and J by 3 bases, and 13 bases separated the two germline ends. Germline V CDR1 and CDR2: SGHNT, YYREEE (reference sequence). This CDR3 is built from 15 residues. CDR3 sequence (DNA): TGTGCCAGCAGCTTGGAAGGTAGCGGCCACTACGAGCAGTACTTC. It translates to CASSLEGSGHYEQYF.

CDR3 sequence (DNA): TGCGCCAGCAGCCAAAGTGGGACGGGGAACACTGAAGCTTTCTTT. It is translated as CASSQSGTGNTEAFF. The chain joins TRBV5-1 to TRBJ1-1; tentatively, D is TRBD1 (5 bases). The CDR3 has 15 amino acids. The V gene lost 4 bases and the J gene lost 1 base, with 14 bases spanning the gap. From germline, CDR1 is SGHRS and CDR2 YFSETQ.

V usage is TRBV27 and J usage is TRBJ2-7, with D perhaps assigned TRBD1 or TRBD2 (5 bases each). V was trimmed by 5 bases and J by 3 bases, leaving 17 bases between them. Germline CDR1 MNHEY, CDR2 SMNVEV (reference sequence). The length of the CDR3 is 15 residues. CDR3 amino acids: CASSLSDSGFYEQYF. Written as DNA, the CDR3 is TGTGCCAGCAGTCTCTCGGACTCAGGGTTCTACGAGCAGTACTTC.

This clone was found a few times. This sequence joins TRBV5-1 and TRBJ1-1, with 10 bases that match TRBD1. The CDR3 sequence is 14 residues long. In germline, CDR1 is SGHRS, CDR2 YFSETQ. V was pared by 0 bases and J by 4 bases, with 0 bases of the junction left unmatched. This CDR3 reads CASSLGQGATEAFF. The CDR3 coding sequence is TGCGCCAGCAGCTTGGGACAGGGGGCCACTGAAGCTTTCTTT.

The chain links TRBV7-9 to TRBJ1-2, with D possibly matching TRBD1 (6 bases). This CDR3 has 14 residues. Germline values: CDR1 SEHNR, CDR2 FQNEAQ (reference sequence). Trimming took 5 bases from V and 6 from J, leaving 16 bases between them. The CDR3 nucleotides read TGTGCCAGCAGCAAGATACAGGGTGGGCATGGCTACACCTTC. Its translation is CASSKIQGGHGYTF.

The chain employs TRBV3-1 (or the pseudogene TRBV3-2) and TRBJ1-2; D remains unclear. V lost 1 base to trimming and J lost 4 bases, with 7 bases between them. Germline CDR1 is LGHDT and CDR2 is YNNKEL (reference sequence). This CDR3 region has 13 residues. CDR3 in DNA: TGTGCCAGCAGCCAAGGGACGGCCTATGGCTACACCTTC. Protein: CASSQGTAYGYTF.

This chain uses TRBV5-1 with TRBJ2-3; D is tentatively TRBD1 or TRBD2 (6 bases each). CDR1 SGHRS and CDR2 YFSETQ come from the germline V gene. The V gene lost 3 bases and the J gene lost 6 bases, with 14 bases spanning the gap. This CDR3 contains 14 residues. CDR3 DNA: TGCGCCAGCAGCTCGGACAGACTAGGGGATACGCAGTATTTT. Protein: CASSSDRLGDTQYF. The full variable domain, with the rest looked up from reference TRBV5-1 and TRBJ2-3, is KAGVTQTPRYLIKTRGQQVTLSCSPISGHRSVSWYQQTPGQGLQFLFEYFSETQRNKGNFPGRFSGRQFSNSRSEMNVSTLELGDSALYLCASSSDRLGDTQYFGPGTRLTVL.

The rearrangement joins TRBV29-1 to TRBJ1-6; D is ambiguous. Germline CDR1 reads SQVTM; CDR2 reads ANQGSEA. The CDR3 runs 17 residues. Trimming stripped 2 bases from V and 6 bases from J, with 20 bases between. CDR3 region: CSVETPPIWCVNSPLHF. CDR3 in DNA: TGCAGCGTTGAAACCCCACCGATATGGTGCGTTAATTCACCCCTCCACTTT. The complete variable domain, with remaining parts taken from reference TRBV29-1 and TRBJ1-6, reads SAVISQKPSRDICQRGTSLTIQCQVDSQVTMMFWYRQQPGQSLTLIATANQGSEATYESGFVIDKFPISRPNLTFSTLTVSNMSPEDSSIYLCSVETPPIWCVNSPLHFGNGTRLTVT.

V and J are TRBV6-5 and TRBJ2-7, with a weak D call TRBD2 (6 bases). Germline V gene sequence: CDR1 MNHEY, CDR2 SVGAGI. This CDR3 region has 13 residues. V lost 8 bases and J lost 7, with 18 bases in between. The CDR3 loop reads CASGVAENVEQYF. The DNA for the CDR3 is TGTGCCAGCGGGGTAGCGGAAAATGTTGAGCAGTACTTC.

The rearrangement uses TRBV6-5 and TRBJ1-2; 7 bases fit TRBD1. Trimming cost V 0 bases and J 6 bases; bases outside gene matches: 7. CDR3 size: 15 residues. The germline V gene encodes CDR1 MNHEY and CDR2 SVGAGI. As DNA, the CDR3 is TGTGCCAGCAGTTACTCGTTGTTACAGGGGAATGGCTACACCTTC. Amino acid sequence: CASSYSLLQGNGYTF.

This clone was observed a handful of times. The CDR3 DNA reads TGTGCCAGCAGTGGACTAGCGGGCAATGAGCAGTTCTTC. This gives the protein CASSGLAGNEQFF. The chain joins TRBV6-4 to TRBJ2-1; 10 bases match TRBD2. Germline trimming cut 4 bases from V and 6 bases from J; bases unmatched to any gene: 0. The germline gives CDR1 MRHNA, CDR2 SNTAGT. The CDR3 spans 13 residues.

The chain has TRBV7-3 and TRBJ2-3, with no clear D. Trimming removed 5 bases from V and 1 base from J, with 13 bases in between. Germline lookup yields CDR1 SGHTA and CDR2 FQGTGA. This CDR3 comprises 15 residues. DNA for the CDR3: TGTGCCAGCAGCCCCTCCCCCTACGGCACAGATACGCAGTATTTT. Translation: CASSPSPYGTDTQYF.